This is a list of T cell receptor beta chains from one sample in a study of blood T cell repertoires in COVID-19. Method: immunoSEQ multiplex PCR; TCRdb's copy keeps in-frame clones and lacks some. The data contain under 14,000 clones, around 75% of them singletons. Sequencing was done on a sample of peripheral blood. These receptors were taken from a man in his 70s with active COVID-19. CDR3s include the opening cysteine and the closing phenylalanine or tryptophan. Each record gives: V gene, CDR3 length, J gene, D gene, clone size, CDR3 protein, CDR3 DNA. D genes are given only for firm matches. Where a row states a size, it is once, few, many or the class of an expanded clone; other rows omit it.

V: TRBV5-5; length: 15; J: TRBJ2-5; D: TRBD1; size: .; CDR3: CASSTGTGEQETQYF; DNA: TGTGCCAGCAGCACAGGGACAGGTGAACAAGAGACCCAGTACTTC
V: TRBV19; length: 12; J: TRBJ2-1; D: .; size: .; CDR3: CASSIIYNEQFF; DNA: TGTGCCAGTAGTATTATCTACAATGAGCAGTTCTTC
V: TRBV6-5; length: 12; J: TRBJ1-2; D: TRBD1; size: .; CDR3: CASFGTDYGYTF; DNA: TGTGCCTCCTTCGGGACAGACTATGGCTACACCTTC
V: TRBV18; length: 19; J: TRBJ1-6; D: .; size: .; CDR3: CASSPTDSPRRGEDSPLHF; DNA: TGTGCCAGCTCACCAACCGACAGCCCCCGCAGGGGCGAAGATTCACCCCTCCACTTT
V: TRBV19; length: 14; J: TRBJ1-5; D: TRBD1; size: .; CDR3: CASSGTGGLQPQHF; DNA: TGTGCCAGTAGTGGGACAGGGGGCCTTCAGCCCCAGCATTTT
V: TRBV2; length: 15; J: TRBJ2-1; D: .; size: once; CDR3: CAESGGVDKANEQFF; DNA: TGTGCCGAGTCGGGGGGCGTCGACAAGGCCAATGAGCAGTTCTTC
V: TRBV5-1; length: 13; J: TRBJ2-3; D: .; size: .; CDR3: CASSSRRGDTQYF; DNA: TGCGCCAGCAGCTCCCGCAGGGGAGATACGCAGTATTTT
V: TRBV28; length: 14; J: TRBJ2-7; D: .; size: .; CDR3: CASSERGRAYEQYF; DNA: TGTGCCAGCAGTGAGCGCGGAAGAGCCTACGAGCAGTACTTC
V: TRBV7-2; length: 16; J: TRBJ2-2; D: .; size: .; CDR3: CASSPRGDTHTGELFF; DNA: TGTGCCAGCAGCCCCCGTGGGGACACGCACACCGGGGAGCTGTTTTTT
V: TRBV18; length: 17; J: TRBJ2-1; D: TRBD2; size: .; CDR3: CASSPRDSGGAYNEQFF; DNA: TGTGCCAGCTCACCCCGCGATAGCGGGGGGGCCTACAATGAGCAGTTCTTC
V: TRBV5-4; length: 15; J: TRBJ2-5; D: .; size: .; CDR3: CASSSVDSREKTQYF; DNA: TGTGCCAGCAGCTCAGTGGACTCGAGGGAGAAGACCCAGTACTTC
V: TRBV5-1; length: 12; J: TRBJ2-5; D: .; size: few; CDR3: CASSLEQAAQYF; DNA: TGCGCCAGCAGCTTGGAACAGGCGGCCCAGTACTTC
V: TRBV30; length: 17; J: TRBJ2-2; D: TRBD1; size: .; CDR3: CAWSSIRGTGNTGELFF; DNA: TGTGCCTGGAGTTCTATAAGAGGGACAGGGAACACCGGGGAGCTGTTTTTT
V: TRBV28; length: 15; J: TRBJ1-4; D: .; size: .; CDR3: CASSFGGRLNEKLFF; DNA: TGTGCCAGCAGTTTCGGGGGACGGCTAAATGAAAAACTGTTTTTT
V: TRBV4-3; length: 16; J: TRBJ2-2; D: TRBD1; size: few; CDR3: CASSPRPGTGIGELFF; DNA: TGCGCCAGCAGCCCGCGTCCCGGGACAGGGATCGGGGAGCTGTTTTTT
V: TRBV4-1; length: 17; J: TRBJ1-4; D: TRBD1; size: .; CDR3: CASSQDWLDRVNEKLFF; DNA: TGCGCCAGCAGCCAAGACTGGCTGGACAGGGTGAATGAAAAACTGTTTTTT
V: TRBV7-9; length: 12; J: TRBJ1-2; D: .; size: .; CDR3: CASSLEDSGYTF; DNA: TGTGCCAGCAGCCTAGAAGACAGTGGCTACACCTTC
V: TRBV5-1; length: 15; J: TRBJ2-1; D: TRBD2; size: few; CDR3: CASSLVGGAGNEQFF; DNA: TGCGCCAGCAGCTTGGTCGGGGGGGCCGGTAATGAGCAGTTCTTC
V: TRBV5-1; length: 12; J: TRBJ2-5; D: .; size: once; CDR3: CASSFDQETQYF; DNA: TGCGCCAGCAGCTTCGACCAAGAGACCCAGTACTTC
V: TRBV9; length: 17; J: TRBJ2-2; D: TRBD1; size: .; CDR3: CASSPHLGQGHTGELFF; DNA: TGTGCCAGCAGCCCCCATCTGGGACAGGGTCACACCGGGGAGCTGTTTTTT
V: TRBV5-1; length: 15; J: TRBJ1-1; D: TRBD1; size: .; CDR3: CASSSRDRRNTEAFF; DNA: TGCGCCAGCAGCTCCCGGGACAGGCGCAACACTGAAGCTTTCTTT
V: TRBV5-5; length: 15; J: TRBJ2-1; D: TRBD2; size: few; CDR3: CASSFTSGEGLGQFF; DNA: TGTGCCAGCAGCTTTACTAGCGGGGAGGGTTTGGGGCAGTTCTTC
V: TRBV5-1; length: 14; J: TRBJ2-5; D: .; size: .; CDR3: CASSLVPGEETQYF; DNA: TGCGCCAGCAGCTTGGTGCCAGGCGAAGAGACCCAGTACTTC
V: TRBV19; length: 12; J: TRBJ2-1; D: TRBD2; size: .; CDR3: CASSIGGGEQFF; DNA: TGTGCCAGTAGTATAGGGGGGGGTGAGCAGTTCTTC
V: TRBV7-9; length: 15; J: TRBJ1-3; D: .; size: once; CDR3: CASNKPQGSGNTIYF; DNA: TGTGCCAGCAACAAACCACAGGGATCTGGAAACACCATATATTTT
V: TRBV14; length: 14; J: TRBJ2-7; D: .; size: .; CDR3: CASSQDYGLREAYF; DNA: TGTGCCAGCAGCCAAGATTACGGCCTCAGGGAAGCGTACTTC
V: TRBV7-2; length: 15; J: TRBJ1-2; D: .; size: once; CDR3: CASSGRRQHNYGYTF; DNA: TGTGCCAGCAGCGGCCGGAGACAGCACAACTATGGCTACACCTTC
V: TRBV5-1; length: 15; J: TRBJ2-1; D: TRBD2; size: .; CDR3: CASSSLAGGDNEQFF; DNA: TGCGCCAGCAGCTCCCTAGCGGGGGGCGACAATGAGCAGTTCTTC
V: TRBV6-2/TRBV6-3; length: 16; J: TRBJ1-4; D: .; size: .; CDR3: CASSPSRGKSNEKLFF; DNA: TGTGCCAGCAGCCCTTCACGGGGAAAATCTAATGAAAAACTGTTTTTT
V: TRBV6-1; length: 18; J: TRBJ2-6; D: TRBD1; size: .; CDR3: CASSARQGGSTGANVLTF; DNA: TGTGCCAGCAGTGCTAGACAGGGGGGTTCGACTGGGGCCAACGTCCTGACTTTC
V: TRBV10-1; length: 13; J: TRBJ2-1; D: TRBD2; size: .; CDR3: CASSGGGKGEQFF; DNA: TGCGCCAGCAGTGGCGGGGGTAAGGGTGAGCAGTTCTTC
V: TRBV28; length: 15; J: TRBJ2-7; D: TRBD2; size: few; CDR3: CASSLSGGGTYEQYF; DNA: TGTGCCAGCAGTTTATCGGGCGGGGGGACCTACGAGCAGTACTTC
V: TRBV5-6; length: 16; J: TRBJ2-4; D: .; size: .; CDR3: CASSSRGRILANIQYF; DNA: TGTGCCAGCAGTTCGCGGGGACGGATTCTAGCAAACATTCAGTACTTC
V: TRBV29-1; length: 13; J: TRBJ2-3; D: .; size: .; CDR3: CSVDGRGPDTQYF; DNA: TGCAGCGTTGACGGTAGAGGTCCCGATACGCAGTATTTT
V: TRBV5-1; length: 11; J: TRBJ1-1; D: TRBD1; size: .; CDR3: CASSLGTGWFF; DNA: TGCGCCAGCAGCTTGGGGACAGGGTGGTTCTTT
V: TRBV7-3; length: 15; J: TRBJ1-6; D: .; size: .; CDR3: CASSLMGGKDSPLHF; DNA: TGTGCCAGCAGCTTGATGGGGGGAAAAGATTCACCCCTCCACTTT
V: TRBV7-3; length: 14; J: TRBJ2-3; D: TRBD2; size: .; CDR3: CASSSGGPSDTQYF; DNA: TGTGCCAGCTCTAGCGGGGGGCCGTCAGATACGCAGTATTTT
V: TRBV7-9; length: 15; J: TRBJ1-5; D: .; size: .; CDR3: CASSPLSFYNQPQHF; DNA: TGTGCCAGCAGCCCCCTGTCCTTTTATAATCAGCCCCAGCATTTT
V: TRBV9; length: 14; J: TRBJ2-7; D: TRBD2; size: .; CDR3: CASSVEGLAGEQYF; DNA: TGTGCCAGCAGCGTAGAGGGACTAGCGGGTGAGCAGTACTTC
V: TRBV5-1; length: 15; J: TRBJ2-7; D: TRBD1; size: .; CDR3: CASSLDRTSSYEQYF; DNA: TGCGCCAGCAGTTTGGACAGGACCAGCTCCTACGAGCAGTACTTC
V: TRBV11-3; length: 14; J: TRBJ2-1; D: .; size: .; CDR3: CASSLGAANNEQFF; DNA: TGTGCCAGCAGCTTAGGGGCTGCCAACAATGAGCAGTTCTTC
V: TRBV18; length: 15; J: TRBJ2-3; D: TRBD1; size: once; CDR3: CASSPATGTTDTQYF; DNA: TGTGCCAGCTCACCGGCGACAGGGACCACAGATACGCAGTATTTT
V: TRBV5-1; length: 12; J: TRBJ2-1; D: TRBD2; size: .; CDR3: CASSVGGLEEFF; DNA: TGCGCCAGCAGCGTGGGAGGGTTGGAGGAGTTCTTC
V: TRBV6-5; length: 13; J: TRBJ1-1; D: TRBD1; size: .; CDR3: CASSYPGQPEAFF; DNA: TGTGCCAGCAGTTACCCGGGACAGCCTGAAGCTTTCTTT
V: TRBV28; length: 13; J: TRBJ2-5; D: TRBD2; size: few; CDR3: CASKRGGQETQYF; DNA: TGTGCCAGCAAGCGCGGGGGGCAAGAGACCCAGTACTTC
V: TRBV7-5; length: 14; J: TRBJ1-4; D: .; size: .; CDR3: CAACPVRTNEKLFF; DNA: TGTGCCGCCTGCCCGGTTCGGACTAATGAAAAACTGTTTTTT
V: TRBV3-1/TRBV3-2; length: 12; J: TRBJ2-2; D: .; size: .; CDR3: CASARPTGELFF; DNA: TGTGCCAGCGCTAGACCGACCGGGGAGCTGTTTTTT
V: TRBV15; length: 15; J: TRBJ2-1; D: .; size: .; CDR3: CATSRSRGSYNEQFF; DNA: TGTGCCACCAGCAGGTCTCGGGGATCCTACAATGAGCAGTTCTTC
V: TRBV9; length: 17; J: TRBJ2-1; D: TRBD1; size: once; CDR3: CASSAGQGYLSYNEQFF; DNA: TGTGCCAGCAGCGCCGGACAGGGCTACCTCTCCTACAATGAGCAGTTCTTC
V: TRBV5-1; length: 15; J: TRBJ1-5; D: .; size: .; CDR3: CASSLAGGSNQPQHF; DNA: TGCGCCAGCAGCTTGGCCGGGGGTAGCAATCAGCCCCAGCATTTT
V: TRBV5-1; length: 17; J: TRBJ2-2; D: TRBD1; size: .; CDR3: CASRQPRTGGNTGELFF; DNA: TGTGCCAGCAGACAACCTAGGACAGGGGGGAACACCGGGGAGCTGTTTTTT